Included here is one T cell receptor beta chain sequence, with context. Antigen: not known. The germline gene is not matched at one end of the junction; a read error may be the cause. The data originate from a study of cytomegalovirus exposure and HLA in healthy donors. The CDR3 extends over 17 amino acids. CDR1 is SEHNR and CDR2 is FQNEAQ in the germline V gene (reference sequence). The PCR employed 60 Vbeta primers together with 13 Jbeta primers. The data were produced by immunoSEQ multiplex PCR, yet TCRdb's version contains in-frame clones alone and is incomplete. The profile covers about 190,000 clones, with around 85% appearing a single time and less than 2% taken by the ten largest. Regarding the study as a whole: One variant, a missense change in DCLRE1C, was linked in a later analysis to TCR beta V- and J-gene trimming. Analysis was performed later, and it showed HLA-associated TCR beta chains to be more clonally expanded than equally common others.

V is TRBV7-9 and J is TRBJ2-6, with TRBD2 matching 11 bases. The TCR sequence derives from a man aged 18 to 30 in good health and CMV-seronegative. The specimen sequenced was PBMCs. DNA of the CDR3: TGTTCCAGCAGGATACTAGCGGGAGAAGCTGGGGCCAACGTCCTGACTTTC. Encoded protein: CSSRILAGEAGANVLTF.